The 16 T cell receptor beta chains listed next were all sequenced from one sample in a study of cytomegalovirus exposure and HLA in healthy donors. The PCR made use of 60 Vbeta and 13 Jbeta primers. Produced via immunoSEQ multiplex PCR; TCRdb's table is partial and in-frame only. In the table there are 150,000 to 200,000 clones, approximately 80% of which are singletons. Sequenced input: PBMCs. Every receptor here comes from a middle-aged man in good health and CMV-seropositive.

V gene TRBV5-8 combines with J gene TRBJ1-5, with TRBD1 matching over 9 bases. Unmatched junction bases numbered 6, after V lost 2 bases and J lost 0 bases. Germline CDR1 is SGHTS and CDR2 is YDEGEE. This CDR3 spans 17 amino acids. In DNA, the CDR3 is TGTGCCAGCAGCTTACGGGACAGGGACCTTAGCAATCAGCCCCAGCATTTT. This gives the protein CASSLRDRDLSNQPQHF.

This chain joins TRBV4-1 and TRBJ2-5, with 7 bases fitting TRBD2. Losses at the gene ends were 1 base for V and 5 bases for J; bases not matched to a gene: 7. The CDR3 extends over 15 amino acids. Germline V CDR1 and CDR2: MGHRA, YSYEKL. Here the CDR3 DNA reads TGCGCCAGCAGCCAAGGTGGACTAGTTAGTGAGACCCAGTACTTC. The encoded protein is CASSQGGLVSETQYF.

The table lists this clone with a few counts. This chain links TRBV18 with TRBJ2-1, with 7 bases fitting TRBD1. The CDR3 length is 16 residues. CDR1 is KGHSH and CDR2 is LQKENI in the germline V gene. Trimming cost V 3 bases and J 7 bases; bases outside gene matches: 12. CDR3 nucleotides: TGTGCCAGCTCACCGAGGACAGGAACTACGGGGAATGAGCAGTTCTTC. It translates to CASSPRTGTTGNEQFF.

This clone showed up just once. For the CDR3, the DNA is TGTGCCAGCAGCTCGGGACTCTTGAACACTGAAGCTTTCTTT. Translated, it gives CASSSGLLNTEAFF. This chain links TRBV7-9 with TRBJ1-1; perhaps TRBD1 as D (5 bases). This CDR3 comprises 14 residues. Germline V CDR1 and CDR2: SEHNR, FQNEAQ (reference sequence). The V gene lost 4 bases and the J gene lost 0 bases, with 9 bases spanning the gap.

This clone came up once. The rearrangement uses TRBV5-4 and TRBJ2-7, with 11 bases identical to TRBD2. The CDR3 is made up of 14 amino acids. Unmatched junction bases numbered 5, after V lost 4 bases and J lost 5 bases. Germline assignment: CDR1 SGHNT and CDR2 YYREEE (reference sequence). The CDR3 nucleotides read TGTGCCAGCAGCCCTAGCGGGGGGCTTAACGAGCAGTACTTC. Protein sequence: CASSPSGGLNEQYF.

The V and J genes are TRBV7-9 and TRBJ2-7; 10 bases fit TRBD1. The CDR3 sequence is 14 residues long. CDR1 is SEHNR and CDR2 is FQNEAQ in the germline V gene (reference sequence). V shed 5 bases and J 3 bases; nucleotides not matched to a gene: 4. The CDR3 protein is CASSAGQGGYEQYF. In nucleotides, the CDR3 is TGTGCCAGCAGCGCCGGACAGGGGGGCTACGAGCAGTACTTC.

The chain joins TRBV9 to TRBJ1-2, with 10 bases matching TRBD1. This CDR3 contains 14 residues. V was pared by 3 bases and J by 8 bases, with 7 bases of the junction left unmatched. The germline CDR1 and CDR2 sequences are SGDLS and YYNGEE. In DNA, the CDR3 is TGTGCCAGCAGCGACCGACAGGGGGCGAGGGGCTACACCTTC. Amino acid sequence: CASSDRQGARGYTF.

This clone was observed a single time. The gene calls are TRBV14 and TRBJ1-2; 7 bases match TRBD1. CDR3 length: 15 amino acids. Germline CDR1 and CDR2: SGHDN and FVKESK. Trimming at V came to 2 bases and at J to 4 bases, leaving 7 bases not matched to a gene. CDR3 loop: CASSQSPGQSYGYTF. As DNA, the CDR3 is TGTGCCAGCAGCCAATCCCCGGGACAGAGCTATGGCTACACCTTC.

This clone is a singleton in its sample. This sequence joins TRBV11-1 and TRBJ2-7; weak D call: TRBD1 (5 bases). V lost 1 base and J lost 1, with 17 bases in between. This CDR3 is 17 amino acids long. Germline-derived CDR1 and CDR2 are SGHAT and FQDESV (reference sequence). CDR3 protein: CASSLGPGPRSSYEQYF. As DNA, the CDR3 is TGTGCCAGCAGCTTAGGTCCAGGGCCACGAAGTTCCTACGAGCAGTACTTC. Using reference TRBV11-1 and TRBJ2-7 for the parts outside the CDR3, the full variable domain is EAEVAQSPRYKITEKSQAVAFWCDPISGHATLYWYRQILGQGPELLVQFQDESVVDDSQLPKDRFSAERLKGVDSTLKIQPAELGDSAMYLCASSLGPGPRSSYEQYFGPGTRLTVT.

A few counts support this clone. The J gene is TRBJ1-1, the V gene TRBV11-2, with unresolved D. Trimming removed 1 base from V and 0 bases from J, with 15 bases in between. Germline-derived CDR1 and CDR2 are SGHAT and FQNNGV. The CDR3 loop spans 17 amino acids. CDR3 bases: TGTGCCAGCAGCTTAGTCGGGGAGGATACGTTGAACACTGAAGCTTTCTTT. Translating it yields CASSLVGEDTLNTEAFF.

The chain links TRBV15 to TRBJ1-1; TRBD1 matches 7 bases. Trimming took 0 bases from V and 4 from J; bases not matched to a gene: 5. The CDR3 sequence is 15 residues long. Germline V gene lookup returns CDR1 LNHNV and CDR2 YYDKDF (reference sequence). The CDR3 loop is CATSRDQTGITEAFF. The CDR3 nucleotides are TGTGCCACCAGCAGAGACCAGACAGGGATCACTGAAGCTTTCTTT.

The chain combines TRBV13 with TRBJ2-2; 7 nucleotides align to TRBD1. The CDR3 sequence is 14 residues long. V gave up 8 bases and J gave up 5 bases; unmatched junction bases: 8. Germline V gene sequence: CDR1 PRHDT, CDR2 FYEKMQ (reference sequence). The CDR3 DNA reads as TGTGCCAGCTCCTGGGACAGACCTACCGGGGAGCTGTTTTTT. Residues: CASSWDRPTGELFF.

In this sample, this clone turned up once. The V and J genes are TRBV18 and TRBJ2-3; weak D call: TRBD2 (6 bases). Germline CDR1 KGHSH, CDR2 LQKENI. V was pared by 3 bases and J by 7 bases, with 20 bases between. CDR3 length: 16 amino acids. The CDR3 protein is CASSPQQAGWSHTQYF. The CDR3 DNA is TGTGCCAGCTCACCCCAGCAGGCGGGGTGGTCTCATACGCAGTATTTT.

CDR3 region: CASSLDVAGGTQYF. In nucleotides, the CDR3 is TGTGCCAGCAGCCTAGACGTCGCCGGGGGGACCCAGTACTTC. The chain carries TRBV7-2 and TRBJ2-5, with D possibly TRBD2 on 6 matching bases. From germline, CDR1 is SGHTA and CDR2 FQGNSA. Trimming took 5 bases from V and 7 from J, leaving 17 bases between them. The CDR3 spans 14 residues.

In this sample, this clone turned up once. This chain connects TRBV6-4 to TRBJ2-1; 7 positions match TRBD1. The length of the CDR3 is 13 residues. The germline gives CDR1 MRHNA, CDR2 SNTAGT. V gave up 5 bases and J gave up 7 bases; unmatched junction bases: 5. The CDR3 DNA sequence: TGTGCCAGCAGTCAACGGGACAGTAATGAGCAGTTCTTC. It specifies CASSQRDSNEQFF.

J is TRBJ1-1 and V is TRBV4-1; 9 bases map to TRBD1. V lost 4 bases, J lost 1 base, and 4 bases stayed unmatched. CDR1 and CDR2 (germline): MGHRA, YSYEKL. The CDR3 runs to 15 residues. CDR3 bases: TGCGCCAGCAGCCTACCGGGACAGGGGAACACTGAAGCTTTCTTT. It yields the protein CASSLPGQGNTEAFF.